The source of this TCR beta chain is a study of T cell repertoires in cytomegalovirus infection. Study at large: Both CMV infection and a matching HLA type were indicated by public TCR beta signatures. Overall study results and limits: Dominating the ex vivo response were TCR beta clonotypes that were CMV-specific and HLA-C-restricted. Accumulated public TCR beta family frequency recognized individuals carrying CMV together with the relevant HLA.

V lost 6 bases and J 1 base, leaving 12 bases between the germline ends. There are 14 residues in the CDR3. MiXCR, applied by TCRdb to the reads, yields one record per CDR3 protein. The data show about 190,000 distinct CDR3 sequences, with 28% seen just once and around 29% held by the top ten. Note on this clonotype: Its antigen is unidentified.

The TCR was taken from a human donor in good health (CMV status not recorded). Some clones in this sample may be carry-over from other donors' samples. The chain employs TRBV12-3 or TRBV12-4 and TRBJ1-2; tentative D call: TRBD1 (6 bases). Sequenced material: PBMCs. The CDR3 DNA reads TGTGCCAGCAGCCACGGACAGTTTAACTATGGCTACACCTTC. Translation gives CASSHGQFNYGYTF.